This T cell receptor beta chain came from a study of molecular identifiers for immune sequencing clone quantification. Study-wide results and caveats: Clones of above 20 RNA copies carried over 98% of effector molecules; in naive cells they carried under 1%. Jurkat TCR RNA spiked in from one cell could reportedly be detected among some 980,000 naive cells.

Listed TCR primers, together with previously described methods, were used for the bulk TCR libraries. In TCRdb, the PCR reads were re-called with MiXCR into one record per CDR3 protein. The sample has roughly 55,000 distinct CDR3 sequences, about a third seen once. Per the germline V gene, CDR1 is DFQATT and CDR2 is SNEGSKA (reference sequence). This CDR3 is built from 15 residues. Note on this clonotype: Its target is unknown. The junction shows a germline mismatch at one end, possibly a read error.

Specimen: naive CD8+ T cells from blood, with Jurkat cell RNA spiked in. Subset defined: FACS-sorted CD8+CD4-CCR7+CD45RA+ naive T cells. The J gene is TRBJ1-5, the V gene TRBV20-1; D remains unclear. This sequence originates from a human donor in good health. Some libraries in this study had Jurkat cell RNA spiked in. The CDR3 sequence: CSARDTAVSNQPQLF. CDR3 coding DNA: TGCAGTGCTAGAGATACTGCCGTAAGCAATCAGCCCCAGCTTTTT.